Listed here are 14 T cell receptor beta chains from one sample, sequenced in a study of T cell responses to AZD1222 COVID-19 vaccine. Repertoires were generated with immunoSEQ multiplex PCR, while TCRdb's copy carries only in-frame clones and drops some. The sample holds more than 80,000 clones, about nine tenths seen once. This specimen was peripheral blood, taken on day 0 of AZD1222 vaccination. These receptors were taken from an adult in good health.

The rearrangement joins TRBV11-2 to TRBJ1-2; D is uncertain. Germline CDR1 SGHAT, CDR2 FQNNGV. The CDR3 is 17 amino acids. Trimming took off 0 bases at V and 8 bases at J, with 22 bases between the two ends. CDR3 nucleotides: TGTGCCAGCAGCTTAGAGGGTTACCGCAAGAGCATAGGGGGCTACACCTTC. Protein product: CASSLEGYRKSIGGYTF.

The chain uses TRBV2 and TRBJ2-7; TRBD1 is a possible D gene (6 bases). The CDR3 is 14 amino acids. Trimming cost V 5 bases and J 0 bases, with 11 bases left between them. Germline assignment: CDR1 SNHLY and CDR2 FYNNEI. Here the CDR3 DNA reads TGTGCCAGCAGTTCCGACAGGAGCTCCTACGAGCAGTACTTC. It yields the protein CASSSDRSSYEQYF.

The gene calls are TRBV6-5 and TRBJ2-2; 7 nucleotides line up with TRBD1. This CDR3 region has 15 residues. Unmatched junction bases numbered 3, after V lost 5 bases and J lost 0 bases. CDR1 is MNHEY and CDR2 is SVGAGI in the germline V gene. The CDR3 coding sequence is TGTGCCAGCAGTCGACAGGGCGCGAACACCGGGGAGCTGTTTTTT. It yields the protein CASSRQGANTGELFF.

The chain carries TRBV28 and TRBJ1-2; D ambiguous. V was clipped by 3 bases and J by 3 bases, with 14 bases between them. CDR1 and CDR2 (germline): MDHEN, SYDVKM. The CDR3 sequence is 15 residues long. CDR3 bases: TGTGCCAGCAGTTTGTTGTCACCTCACGACTATGGCTACACCTTC. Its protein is CASSLLSPHDYGYTF.

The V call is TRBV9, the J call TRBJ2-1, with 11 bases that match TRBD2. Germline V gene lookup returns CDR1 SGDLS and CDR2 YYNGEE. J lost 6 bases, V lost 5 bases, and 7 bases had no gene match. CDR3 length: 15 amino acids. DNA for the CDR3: TGTGCCAGCAGTACTCTAGCGGGGGGCACCAATGAGCAGTTCTTC. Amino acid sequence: CASSTLAGGTNEQFF.

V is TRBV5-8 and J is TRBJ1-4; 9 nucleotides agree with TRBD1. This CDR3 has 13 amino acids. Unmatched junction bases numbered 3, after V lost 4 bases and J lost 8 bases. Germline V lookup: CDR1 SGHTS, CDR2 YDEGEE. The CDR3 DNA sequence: TGTGCCAGCAGCACGGACAGGGGAGAAAAACTGTTTTTT. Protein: CASSTDRGEKLFF.

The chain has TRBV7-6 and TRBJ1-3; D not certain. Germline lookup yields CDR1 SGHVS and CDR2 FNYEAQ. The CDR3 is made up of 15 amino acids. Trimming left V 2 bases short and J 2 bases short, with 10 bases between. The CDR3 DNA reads TGTGCCAGCAGCTTATTAGGACTGGCTGGAAACACCATATATTTT. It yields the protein CASSLLGLAGNTIYF.

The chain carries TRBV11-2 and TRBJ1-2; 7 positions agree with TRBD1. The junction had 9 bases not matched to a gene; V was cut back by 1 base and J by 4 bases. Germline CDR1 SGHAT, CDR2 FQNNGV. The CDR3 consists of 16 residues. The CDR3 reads CASSLGVDRVGYGYTF. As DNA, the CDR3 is TGTGCCAGCAGCTTAGGCGTAGACAGGGTTGGCTATGGCTACACCTTC.

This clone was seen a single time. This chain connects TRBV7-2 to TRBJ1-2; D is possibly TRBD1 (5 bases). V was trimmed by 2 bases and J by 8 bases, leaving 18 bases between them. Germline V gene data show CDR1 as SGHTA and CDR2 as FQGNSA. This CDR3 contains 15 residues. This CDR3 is CASSLRQPAVGGYTF. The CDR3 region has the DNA TGTGCCAGCAGCTTACGACAGCCGGCGGTAGGCGGCTACACCTTC.

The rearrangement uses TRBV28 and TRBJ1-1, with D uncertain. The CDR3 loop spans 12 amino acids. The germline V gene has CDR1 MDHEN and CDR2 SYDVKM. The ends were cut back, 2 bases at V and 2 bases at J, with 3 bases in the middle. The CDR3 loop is CASSLKNTEAFF. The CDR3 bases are TGTGCCAGCAGTTTAAAAAACACTGAAGCTTTCTTT.

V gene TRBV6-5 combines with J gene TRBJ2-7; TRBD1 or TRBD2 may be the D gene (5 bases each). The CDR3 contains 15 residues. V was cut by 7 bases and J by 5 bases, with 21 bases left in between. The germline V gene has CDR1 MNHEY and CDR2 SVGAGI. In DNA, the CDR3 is TGTGCCAGCATCAGCCGGGACGGCCGATCCCACGAGCAGTACTTC. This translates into CASISRDGRSHEQYF.

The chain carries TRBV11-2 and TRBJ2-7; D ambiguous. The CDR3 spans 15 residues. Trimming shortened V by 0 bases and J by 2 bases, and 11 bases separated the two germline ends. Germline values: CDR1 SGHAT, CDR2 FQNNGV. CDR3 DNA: TGTGCCAGCAGCTTAGAGGGCGGCCGAACCTACGAGCAGTACTTC. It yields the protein CASSLEGGRTYEQYF.

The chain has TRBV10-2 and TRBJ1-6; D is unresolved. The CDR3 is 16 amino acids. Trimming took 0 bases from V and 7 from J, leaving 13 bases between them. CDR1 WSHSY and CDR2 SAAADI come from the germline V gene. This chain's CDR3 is CASSESSVSNNSPLHF. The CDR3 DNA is TGCGCCAGCAGTGAGTCCTCGGTGTCGAACAATTCACCCCTCCACTTT.

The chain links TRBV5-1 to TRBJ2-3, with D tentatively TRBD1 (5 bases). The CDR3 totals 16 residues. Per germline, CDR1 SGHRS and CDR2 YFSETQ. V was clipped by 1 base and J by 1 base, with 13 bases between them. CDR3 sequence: CASSLSQGDGTDTQYF. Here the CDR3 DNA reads TGCGCCAGCAGCTTGAGCCAGGGTGATGGCACAGATACGCAGTATTTT. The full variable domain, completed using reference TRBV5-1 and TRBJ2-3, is KAGVTQTPRYLIKTRGQQVTLSCSPISGHRSVSWYQQTPGQGLQFLFEYFSETQRNKGNFPGRFSGRQFSNSRSEMNVSTLELGDSALYLCASSLSQGDGTDTQYFGPGTRLTVL.